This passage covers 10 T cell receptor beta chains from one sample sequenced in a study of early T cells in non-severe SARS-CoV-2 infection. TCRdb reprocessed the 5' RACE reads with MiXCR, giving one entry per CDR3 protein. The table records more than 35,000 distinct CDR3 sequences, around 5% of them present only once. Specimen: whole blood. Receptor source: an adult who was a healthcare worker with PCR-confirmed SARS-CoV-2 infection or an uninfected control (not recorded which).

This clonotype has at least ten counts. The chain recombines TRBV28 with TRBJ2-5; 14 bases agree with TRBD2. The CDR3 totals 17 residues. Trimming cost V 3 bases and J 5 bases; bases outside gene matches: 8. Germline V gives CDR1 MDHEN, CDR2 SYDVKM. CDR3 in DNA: TGTGCCAGCAGTTTCGGGACTAGCGGGAGCCGGTGGGAGACCCAGTACTTC. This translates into CASSFGTSGSRWETQYF.

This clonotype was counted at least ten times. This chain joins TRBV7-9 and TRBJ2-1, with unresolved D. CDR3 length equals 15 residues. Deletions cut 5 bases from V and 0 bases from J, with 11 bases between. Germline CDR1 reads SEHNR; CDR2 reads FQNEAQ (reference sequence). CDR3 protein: CASSPSQSSYNEQFF. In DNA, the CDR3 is TGTGCCAGCAGCCCCTCACAGAGCTCCTACAATGAGCAGTTCTTC.

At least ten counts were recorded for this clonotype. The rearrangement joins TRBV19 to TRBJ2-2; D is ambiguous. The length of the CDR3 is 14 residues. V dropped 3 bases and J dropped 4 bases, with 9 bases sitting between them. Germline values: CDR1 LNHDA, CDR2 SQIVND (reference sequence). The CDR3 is CASSIDPSTGELFF. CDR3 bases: TGTGCCAGTAGTATTGACCCCTCCACCGGGGAGCTGTTTTTT.

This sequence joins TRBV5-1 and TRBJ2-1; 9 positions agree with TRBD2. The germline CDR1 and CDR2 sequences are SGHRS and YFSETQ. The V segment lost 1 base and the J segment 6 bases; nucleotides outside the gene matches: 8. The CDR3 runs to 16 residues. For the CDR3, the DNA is TGCGCCAGCAGCTTGCTAGCGGGACCGAGTAGCAATGAGCAGTTCTTC. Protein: CASSLLAGPSSNEQFF.

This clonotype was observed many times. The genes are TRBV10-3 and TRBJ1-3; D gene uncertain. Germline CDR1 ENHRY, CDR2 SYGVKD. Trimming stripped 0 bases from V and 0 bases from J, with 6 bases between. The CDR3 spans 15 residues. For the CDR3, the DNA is TGTGCCATCAGTGAGTCGGTCCACTCTGGAAACACCATATATTTT. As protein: CAISESVHSGNTIYF.

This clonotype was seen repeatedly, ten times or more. CDR3 sequence reads: CASWDRLNEKLFF. CDR3 nucleotides: TGTGCCAGTTGGGACCGCTTGAATGAAAAACTGTTTTTT. The V gene is TRBV19, the J gene TRBJ1-4; weak D call: TRBD1 (5 bases). V was pared by 8 bases and J by 5 bases, with 12 bases between. This CDR3 has 13 amino acids. Germline loops: CDR1 LNHDA, CDR2 SQIVND (reference sequence).

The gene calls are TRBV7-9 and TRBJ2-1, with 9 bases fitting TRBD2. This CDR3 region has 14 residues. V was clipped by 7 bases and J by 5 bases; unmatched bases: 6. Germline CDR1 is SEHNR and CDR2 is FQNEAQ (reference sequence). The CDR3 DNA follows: TGTGCCAGCACCCTTACTAGCGGGCACAATGAGCAGTTCTTC. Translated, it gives CASTLTSGHNEQFF.

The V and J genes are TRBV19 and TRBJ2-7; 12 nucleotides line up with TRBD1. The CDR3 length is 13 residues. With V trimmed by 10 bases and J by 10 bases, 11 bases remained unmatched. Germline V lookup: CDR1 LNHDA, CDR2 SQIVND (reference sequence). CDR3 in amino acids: CATNPGQGAVQYF. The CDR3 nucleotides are TGTGCCACAAATCCGGGACAGGGGGCGGTCCAGTACTTC.

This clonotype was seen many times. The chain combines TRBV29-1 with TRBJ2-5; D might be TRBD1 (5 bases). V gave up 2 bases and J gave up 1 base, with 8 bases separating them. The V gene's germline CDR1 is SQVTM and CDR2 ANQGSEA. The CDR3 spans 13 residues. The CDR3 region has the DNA TGCAGCGTTGAAAGGGGCCGCCAAGAGACCCAGTACTTC. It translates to CSVERGRQETQYF. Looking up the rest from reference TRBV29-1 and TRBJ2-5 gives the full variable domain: SAVISQKPSRDICQRGTSLTIQCQVDSQVTMMFWYRQQPGQSLTLIATANQGSEATYESGFVIDKFPISRPNLTFSTLTVSNMSPEDSSIYLCSVERGRQETQYFGPGTRLLVL.

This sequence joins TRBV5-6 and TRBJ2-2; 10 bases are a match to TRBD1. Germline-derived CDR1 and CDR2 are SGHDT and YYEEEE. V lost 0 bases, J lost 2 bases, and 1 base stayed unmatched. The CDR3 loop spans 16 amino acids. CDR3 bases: TGTGCCAGCAGCTTGGGGGACAGGGGTAACACCGGGGAGCTGTTTTTT. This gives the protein CASSLGDRGNTGELFF. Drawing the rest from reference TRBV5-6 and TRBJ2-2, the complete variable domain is DAGVTQSPTHLIKTRGQQVTLRCSPKSGHDTVSWYQQALGQGPQFIFQYYEEEERQRGNFPDRFSGHQFPNYSSELNVNALLLGDSALYLCASSLGDRGNTGELFFGEGSRLTVL.